These 28 T cell receptor beta chains originate from one sample sequenced in a study of T cells after posttransplantation cyclophosphamide. Cyclophosphamide on days +3 and +4 followed busulfan-fludarabine conditioning and a marrow graft. Profiled with immunoSEQ multiplex PCR; TCRdb holds only in-frame clones, not every one. The sample consists of 16,000 or so clones, 92% of them appearing once. The input for sequencing was CD4+ T cells sorted from blood, taken after allogeneic stem cell transplant with posttransplant cyclophosphamide. The source of these receptors is a male patient between 55 and 70 years old who received an allogeneic stem cell transplant from a related donor and was CMV-positive. The graft donor may be the source of some T cells.

The J gene is TRBJ1-3, the V gene TRBV7-2; no firm D call. Trimming stripped 2 bases from V and 0 bases from J, with 8 bases between. Germline loops: CDR1 SGHTA, CDR2 FQGNSA. The CDR3 consists of 15 residues. CDR3 loop: CASSLSTVSGNTIYF. CDR3 nucleotides: TGTGCCAGCAGCTTAAGTACAGTCTCTGGAAACACCATATATTTT.

The chain links TRBV18 to TRBJ2-1; 7 nucleotides match TRBD1. Losses at the gene ends were 6 bases for V and 5 bases for J; bases not matched to a gene: 7. CDR1 is KGHSH, CDR2 LQKENI, per germline. CDR3 size: 14 residues. In nucleotides, the CDR3 is TGTGCCAGCTCCGGGACAGCCGTTAACAATGAGCAGTTCTTC. As protein: CASSGTAVNNEQFF.

The J gene is TRBJ1-5, the V gene TRBV6-5; D gene uncertain. V gave up 0 bases and J gave up 1 base, with 7 bases separating them. The CDR3 consists of 15 residues. Looked up from germline, CDR1 is MNHEY and CDR2 is SVGAGI. Here the CDR3 reads CASSYSSGSNQPQHF. CDR3 coding DNA: TGTGCCAGCAGTTACTCATCGGGGAGCAATCAGCCCCAGCATTTT.

The V call is TRBV28, the J call TRBJ2-5; D call uncertain. The V gene lost 5 bases and the J gene lost 5 bases, with 12 bases spanning the gap. This CDR3 has 13 amino acids. The germline V gene has CDR1 MDHEN and CDR2 SYDVKM. The DNA for the CDR3 is TGTGCCAGCAGTACGGTTTTCCGGGAGACCCAGTACTTC. Protein sequence: CASSTVFRETQYF.

The V and J genes are TRBV27 and TRBJ1-3; 7 bases match TRBD1. There are 14 residues in the CDR3. With 5 bases clipped from V and 4 bases from J, the junction kept 5 bases outside the gene matches. Germline CDR1 and CDR2: MNHEY and SMNVEV (reference sequence). The CDR3 DNA is TGTGCCAGCAGTAGGCAGGGGGAAGGAAACACCATATATTTT. Its protein product is CASSRQGEGNTIYF.

This rearrangement joins TRBV19 to TRBJ1-1; TRBD1 might be the D (6 bases). The germline CDR1 and CDR2 sequences are LNHDA and SQIVND (reference sequence). This CDR3 is built from 14 residues. V lost 5 bases to trimming and J lost 5 bases, with 15 bases between them. The CDR3 nucleotides are TGTGCCAGTAGTCCATGGGGGCGTCGAACTGAAGCTTTCTTT. This encodes CASSPWGRRTEAFF.

The genes are TRBV5-1 and TRBJ1-4; tentative D call: TRBD1 (6 bases). Trimming left V 0 bases short and J 2 bases short, with 11 bases between. The germline CDR1 and CDR2 sequences are SGHRS and YFSETQ. The CDR3 spans 16 residues. The DNA for the CDR3 is TGCGCCAGCAGCTTGGTTGGAGGACAGACTAATGAAAAACTGTTTTTT. The encoded protein is CASSLVGGQTNEKLFF.

The rearrangement joins TRBV18 to TRBJ2-1; tentative D call: TRBD1 (6 bases). V was pared by 1 base and J by 7 bases, with 14 bases between. Germline V gene sequence: CDR1 KGHSH, CDR2 LQKENI. The CDR3 has 15 residues. CDR3 nucleotide sequence: TGTGCCAGCTCACCACTGGGGACACGAGGGAATGAGCAGTTCTTC. Residues: CASSPLGTRGNEQFF.

This clone was counted once. J is TRBJ1-3 and V is TRBV4-2, with TRBD1 identical over 8 bases. Germline-derived CDR1 and CDR2 are LGHNA and YNFKEQ. CDR3 length equals 20 residues. Trimming took 0 bases from V and 0 from J; bases not matched to a gene: 13. The CDR3, as DNA: TGTGCCAGCAGCCAAGATCCGGGCCAGGGGGCCCGATCCTCTGGAAACACCATATATTTT. Translated, it gives CASSQDPGQGARSSGNTIYF.

In the case of this clone: This CDR3 is also generated by other DNA sequences in the sample. The CDR3 DNA sequence: TGTGCCACCAGCAGAGACCCCCTCTCGGGTGGATGGGGGGGTGGCTACACCTTC. Its protein product is CATSRDPLSGGWGGGYTF. This chain uses TRBV15 with TRBJ1-2; D is possibly TRBD1 (5 bases). V lost 0 bases to trimming and J lost 7 bases, with 24 bases between them. Germline V gene lookup returns CDR1 LNHNV and CDR2 YYDKDF (reference sequence). The CDR3 is made up of 18 amino acids.

The chain uses TRBV4-1 and TRBJ1-2; TRBD1 is a possible D gene (6 bases). Trimming cost V 2 bases and J 4 bases, with 14 bases left between them. The CDR3 totals 15 residues. Per germline, CDR1 MGHRA and CDR2 YSYEKL. The CDR3, as DNA: TGCGCCAGCAGCCAACCGTTCAGGGGAGCCTATGGCTACACCTTC. Protein product: CASSQPFRGAYGYTF.

This chain joins TRBV7-2 and TRBJ2-1; D gene uncertain. This CDR3 contains 13 residues. Germline V CDR1 and CDR2: SGHTA, FQGNSA. Trimming left V 5 bases short and J 0 bases short, with 5 bases between. CDR3 in amino acids: CASSPSSYNEQFF. The CDR3 DNA follows: TGTGCCAGCAGCCCCAGCTCCTACAATGAGCAGTTCTTC.

The J gene is TRBJ2-7, the V gene TRBV7-8; D call uncertain. Germline CDR1 reads SGHVS; CDR2 reads FQNEAQ. The length of the CDR3 is 13 residues. The germline V and J ends were trimmed by 3 bases and 4 bases, with 10 bases remaining between them. The CDR3 is CASSFRELYEQYF. DNA for the CDR3: TGTGCCAGCAGCTTCCGCGAACTATACGAGCAGTACTTC.

In its sample, this clone was seen once. Germline is not matched at one junction end, which may reflect a read error. The V and J genes are TRBV11-2 and TRBJ1-3; 9 positions match TRBD1. The CDR3 is 16 amino acids. Per germline, CDR1 SGHAT and CDR2 FQNNGV. The CDR3 DNA reads TGTGCCAGCAGCTTCTTACAGGGGGCTTCTGGAAACACCGTATATTTT. Protein sequence: CASSFLQGASGNTVYF.

J is TRBJ2-5 and V is TRBV14; 9 bases are shared with TRBD2. V lost 1 base to trimming and J lost 5 bases; unmatched junction nucleotides: 8. The CDR3 is 16 amino acids. The germline gives CDR1 SGHDN, CDR2 FVKESK. CDR3 coding DNA: TGTGCCAGCAGCCAAGCCGGGCGGGGGGGCCGTGAGACCCAGTACTTC. It is translated as CASSQAGRGGRETQYF.

The chain recombines TRBV7-9 with TRBJ2-1; the match to TRBD1 covers 8 bases. CDR3 length equals 15 residues. CDR1 and CDR2 from the germline V gene are SEHNR and FQNEAQ (reference sequence). The ends lost 2 bases at V and 6 bases at J; junction bases unmatched: 6. CDR3 sequence reads: CASSLRRTGFNEQFF. Written as DNA, the CDR3 is TGTGCCAGCAGCTTACGACGGACAGGGTTCAATGAGCAGTTCTTC.

The chain uses TRBV7-2 and TRBJ1-2; TRBD1 agrees at 8 bases. Germline CDR1 reads SGHTA; CDR2 reads FQGNSA. The junction had 9 bases not matched to a gene; V was cut back by 7 bases and J by 8 bases. This CDR3 comprises 13 residues. The CDR3 reads CASTADRGRGYTF. CDR3 coding DNA: TGTGCCAGCACCGCCGACAGGGGAAGGGGCTACACCTTC. Based on the CDR3 plus reference TRBV7-2 and TRBJ1-2, the full variable domain is GAGVSQSPSNKVTEKGKDVELRCDPISGHTALYWYRQSLGQGLEFLIYFQGNSAPDKSGLPSDRFSAERTGGSVSTLTIQRTQQEDSAVYLCASTADRGRGYTFGSGTRLTVV.

Remarks on this clone: Additional DNA sequences in this sample encode the identical CDR3. This sequence joins TRBV29-1 and TRBJ1-6; the match to TRBD1 covers 8 bases. The germline V gene has CDR1 SQVTM and CDR2 ANQGSEA. J was trimmed by 7 bases and V by 4 bases; bases with no gene match: 9. The CDR3 covers 15 residues. Here the CDR3 reads CSVAPTDRVNSPLHF. DNA for the CDR3: TGCAGCGTTGCCCCGACGGACAGGGTAAATTCACCCCTCCACTTT.

V and J are TRBV5-6 and TRBJ1-2; D call uncertain. The V gene lost 0 bases and the J gene lost 6 bases, with 9 bases spanning the gap. Germline V gene sequence: CDR1 SGHDT, CDR2 YYEEEE. This CDR3 is 13 amino acids long. The CDR3 sequence is CASSLAGKDGYTF. In DNA, the CDR3 is TGTGCCAGCAGCTTGGCGGGGAAGGATGGCTACACCTTC.

V is TRBV28 and J is TRBJ1-2, with TRBD1 identical over 8 bases. The CDR3 runs 14 residues. Germline CDR1 MDHEN, CDR2 SYDVKM. Unmatched junction bases numbered 10, after V lost 5 bases and J lost 8 bases. The CDR3 sequence: CASSVQGVALGYTF. DNA for the CDR3: TGTGCCAGCAGTGTACAGGGGGTAGCTCTCGGCTACACCTTC.

The genes are TRBV6-6 and TRBJ2-5, with TRBD1 matching 7 bases. Losses at the gene ends were 5 bases for V and 3 bases for J; bases not matched to a gene: 9. The length of the CDR3 is 15 residues. The germline V gene has CDR1 MNHNY and CDR2 SVGAGI (reference sequence). CDR3 loop: CASSARQGLEETQYF. CDR3 coding DNA: TGTGCCAGCAGTGCGCGACAGGGCTTGGAAGAGACCCAGTACTTC.

CDR3 coding DNA: TGTGCCAGTAGTATAGTTACGGCAGGGGCGCAACCCTACGAGCAGTACTTC. Translated, it gives CASSIVTAGAQPYEQYF. V gene TRBV19 combines with J gene TRBJ2-7; tentatively, D is TRBD1 (6 bases). The CDR3 is 17 residues long. V lost 1 base and J lost 2, with 18 bases in between. CDR1 and CDR2 from the germline V gene are LNHDA and SQIVND (reference sequence).

This chain joins TRBV6-1 and TRBJ1-5, with D possibly TRBD1 on 6 matching bases. This CDR3 has 15 residues. V dropped 4 bases and J dropped 4 bases, with 14 bases sitting between them. The germline CDR1 and CDR2 sequences are MNHNS and SASEGT. The CDR3 nucleotides read TGTGCCAGCAGTGGAGGGCCGGGACAAAATCAGCCCCAGCATTTT. Translation: CASSGGPGQNQPQHF.

V and J are TRBV30 and TRBJ1-6; 7 nucleotides align to TRBD1. The CDR3 sequence is 13 residues long. Losses at the gene ends were 3 bases for V and 6 bases for J; bases not matched to a gene: 2. CDR1 GTSNPN and CDR2 SVGIG come from the germline V gene (reference sequence). CDR3 in DNA: TGTGCCTGGAGCCGGGACAGTAATTCACCCCTCCACTTT. It encodes CAWSRDSNSPLHF.

The chain recombines TRBV28 with TRBJ1-5; 7 positions agree with TRBD1. Germline V gene data show CDR1 as MDHEN and CDR2 as SYDVKM. The CDR3 totals 13 residues. The J segment lost 5 bases and the V segment lost 6 bases, leaving 4 bases of the junction unmatched. CDR3: CASRTGNYQPQHF. The CDR3 coding sequence is TGTGCCAGCAGGACAGGGAACTATCAGCCCCAGCATTTT.

This sequence joins TRBV7-2 and TRBJ2-1; 9 bases match TRBD2. The CDR3 sequence is 15 residues long. CDR1 and CDR2 from the germline V gene are SGHTA and FQGNSA. The trim removed 1 base at V and 6 bases at J, leaving 4 bases unmatched. CDR3 sequence: CASSLGGGLANEQFF. The CDR3 DNA reads as TGTGCCAGCAGCTTAGGAGGGGGACTAGCCAATGAGCAGTTCTTC. The full variable domain, with the rest looked up from reference TRBV7-2 and TRBJ2-1, is GAGVSQSPSNKVTEKGKDVELRCDPISGHTALYWYRQSLGQGLEFLIYFQGNSAPDKSGLPSDRFSAERTGGSVSTLTIQRTQQEDSAVYLCASSLGGGLANEQFFGPGTRLTVL.

The chain employs TRBV6-6 and TRBJ2-5; 9 bases fit TRBD2. V shed 4 bases and J 4 bases; nucleotides not matched to a gene: 10. Germline CDR1 and CDR2: MNHNY and SVGAGI (reference sequence). CDR3 size: 16 residues. The CDR3 is CASSSGGSSGGETQYF. Written as DNA, the CDR3 is TGTGCCAGCAGTTCCGGGGGCAGTAGCGGGGGAGAGACCCAGTACTTC.

The chain has TRBV28 and TRBJ1-4; 7 positions agree with TRBD1. Germline trimming cut 6 bases from V and 8 bases from J; bases unmatched to any gene: 9. Looked up from germline, CDR1 is MDHEN and CDR2 is SYDVKM. This CDR3 region has 14 residues. CDR3 in DNA: TGTGCCAGCAGATCGGGACAGTTGAGGGAAAAACTGTTTTTT. It encodes CASRSGQLREKLFF.